This TCR beta chain was captured by sequencing in a study of T cell repertoires in cytomegalovirus infection. At the level of the study: The authors relied on CMV epitopes, both recently identified HLA-C-restricted and well-studied HLA-B-restricted. General study points: Frequencies of public TCR beta families were cumulated, and this identified carriers of CMV plus the relevant HLA. The ex vivo response was dominated by HLA-C-restricted CMV-specific TCR beta clonotypes.

About this clonotype: Its antigen is unidentified.

TCRdb processed the reads anew with MiXCR; each CDR3 protein has one entry. Here the sample spans some 940,000 distinct CDR3 sequences, approximately 31% being singletons. The sequenced sample was cultured CD8+ T cells from PBMCs, obtained from culture after CMV antigen stimulation. This sequence was found in a human donor in good health (CMV status not recorded). Some clones in this sample may be carry-over from other donors' samples.

CDR3 protein: CATPRDRGNEQYF. CDR3 DNA: TGTGCCACCCCCCGGGACAGGGGGAACGAGCAGTACTTC. This chain joins TRBV7-9 and TRBJ2-7; TRBD1 matches at 11 bases. The V segment lost 10 bases and the J segment 5 bases; nucleotides outside the gene matches: 7. The CDR3 has 13 residues. Looked up from germline, CDR1 is SEHNR and CDR2 is FQNEAQ (reference sequence). The variable domain in full, completed from reference TRBV7-9 and TRBJ2-7, reads DTGVSQNPRHKITKRGQNVTFRCDPISEHNRLYWYRQTLGQGPEFLTYFQNEAQLEKSRLLSDRFSAERPKGSFSTLEIQRTEQGDSAMYLCATPRDRGNEQYFGPGTRLTVT.